This TCR beta chain is from a study of shared clonotypes between healthy human individuals. Researchers ran the assay at a deep level. Genomic DNA (from each subset) was split evenly across several immunoSEQ plates. The repertoire was sequenced with immunoSEQ multiplex PCR; TCRdb's copy has only in-frame clones and lacks some. The data show some 2,000,000 clones, 95% seen once. Study results and limitations: Shared clonotypes: approximately 4.5% naive CD4, about 3.5% naive CD8, 2.3% memory CD4, under 0.45% memory CD8.

CDR1 and CDR2 (germline): LNHDA, SQIVND (reference sequence). V was shortened by 5 bases and J by 0 bases, with 14 bases between the two germline ends. The CDR3 consists of 15 residues. To note about this clone: Its specificity is not known.

CD4+ cells were split into CD45RA+ naive and CD45RA-negative memory subsets. V usage is TRBV19 and J usage is TRBJ2-7, with D unresolved. The material sequenced was naive CD4+ T cells sorted from blood. Documented subset: CD45RA+ positively selected. The receptor was isolated from a man between 18 and 29 years old in good health. The CDR3 loop reads CASSPTSVGSYEQYF. CDR3 sequence (DNA): TGTGCCAGTAGTCCGACCTCGGTCGGCTCCTACGAGCAGTACTTC.